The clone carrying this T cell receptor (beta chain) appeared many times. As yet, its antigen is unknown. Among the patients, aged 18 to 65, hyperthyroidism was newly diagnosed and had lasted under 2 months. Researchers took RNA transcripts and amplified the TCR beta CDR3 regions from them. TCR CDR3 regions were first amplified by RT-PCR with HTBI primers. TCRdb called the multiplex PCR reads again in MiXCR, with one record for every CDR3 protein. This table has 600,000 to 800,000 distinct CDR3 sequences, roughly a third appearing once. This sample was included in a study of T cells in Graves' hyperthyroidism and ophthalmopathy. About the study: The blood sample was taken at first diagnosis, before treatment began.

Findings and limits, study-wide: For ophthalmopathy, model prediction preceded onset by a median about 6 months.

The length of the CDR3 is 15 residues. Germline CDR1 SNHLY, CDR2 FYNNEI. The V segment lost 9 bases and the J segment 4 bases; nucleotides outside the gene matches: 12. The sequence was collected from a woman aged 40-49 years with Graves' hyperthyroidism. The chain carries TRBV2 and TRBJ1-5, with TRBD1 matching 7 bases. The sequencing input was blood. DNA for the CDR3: TGTGCCAGGTCAGGGAGGGGGCAGGGAAATCAGCCCCAGCATTTT. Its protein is CARSGRGQGNQPQHF.